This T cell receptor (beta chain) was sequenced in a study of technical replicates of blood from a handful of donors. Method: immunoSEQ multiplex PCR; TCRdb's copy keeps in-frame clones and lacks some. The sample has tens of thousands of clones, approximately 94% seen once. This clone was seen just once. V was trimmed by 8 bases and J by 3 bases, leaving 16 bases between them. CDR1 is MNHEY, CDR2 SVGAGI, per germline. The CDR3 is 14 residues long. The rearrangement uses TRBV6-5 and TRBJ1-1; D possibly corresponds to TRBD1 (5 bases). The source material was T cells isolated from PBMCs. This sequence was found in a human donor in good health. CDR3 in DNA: TGTGCCAGCTACGTTTCGGGGGAGGACACTGAAGCTTTCTTT. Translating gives CASYVSGEDTEAFF.